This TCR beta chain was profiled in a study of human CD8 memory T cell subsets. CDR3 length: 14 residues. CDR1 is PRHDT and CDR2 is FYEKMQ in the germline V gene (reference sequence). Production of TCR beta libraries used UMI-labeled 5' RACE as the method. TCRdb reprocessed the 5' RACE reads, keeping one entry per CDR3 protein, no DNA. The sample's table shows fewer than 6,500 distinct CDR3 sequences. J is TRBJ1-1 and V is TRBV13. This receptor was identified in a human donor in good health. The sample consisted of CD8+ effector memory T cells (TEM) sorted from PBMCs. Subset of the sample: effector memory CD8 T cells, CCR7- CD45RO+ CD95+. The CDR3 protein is CASSLESGNTEAFF.